These 28 T cell receptor beta chains were all obtained from the same sample, sequenced in a study of blood T cells in healthy people across ages. The second PCR ran roughly 7 to 12 cycles with a sample-barcoded 5' primer and J-beta primers. TCRdb ran MiXCR on the 5' RACE reads and lists one entry per CDR3 protein. Altogether about 630,000 distinct CDR3 sequences are present, roughly 21% being singletons, with the ten largest covering 3.5% to 4%. The sample consisted of blood. The receptors were gathered from a man between 65 and 85 years old in good health.

This clonotype showed up just a few times. The rearrangement joins TRBV12-3 or TRBV12-4 to TRBJ1-4, with D unresolved. The V end lost 7 bases, the J end lost 7 bases, and 13 bases lay between the germline ends. The CDR3 covers 13 residues. The CDR3 loop is CASTLNWSEKLFF. The CDR3 DNA follows: TGTGCCAGCACCCTGAACTGGAGTGAAAAACTGTTTTTT.

This clonotype was observed a handful of times. The chain combines TRBV5-1 with TRBJ2-1, with unresolved D. Germline CDR1 and CDR2: SGHRS and YFSETQ. The CDR3 is 15 residues long. With 0 bases removed from V and 4 bases from J, the gap between germline ends came to 11 bases. In DNA form, the CDR3 reads TGCGCCAGCAGCTTGGGCGGAGACAAGTACAATGAGCAGTTCTTC. It specifies CASSLGGDKYNEQFF.

This clonotype was detected a few times. The chain is built from TRBV12-3 or TRBV12-4 and TRBJ1-6, with 9 bases identical to TRBD1. V lost 5 bases to trimming and J lost 11 bases; unmatched junction nucleotides: 13. The CDR3 has 16 residues. The CDR3 reads CASSPNRGPLPAPLHF. The CDR3 nucleotides read TGTGCCAGCAGTCCCAACAGGGGGCCCTTGCCGGCACCCCTCCACTTT.

At least ten counts were recorded for this clonotype. This chain links TRBV28 with TRBJ2-2; either TRBD1 or TRBD2 may supply D (5 bases each). Between the trimmed V and J ends, which lost 3 bases and 3 bases, there was a span of 11 bases. CDR3 length: 15 residues. From germline, CDR1 is MDHEN and CDR2 SYDVKM. The DNA for the CDR3 is TGTGCCAGCAGTTTTGCCGGGACGCACACCGGGGAGCTGTTTTTT. Its protein is CASSFAGTHTGELFF.

This clonotype turned up a few times. This chain links TRBV14 with TRBJ1-4, with D unresolved. Per germline, CDR1 SGHDN and CDR2 FVKESK. V shed 4 bases and J shed 5 bases, with 5 bases lying between them. This CDR3 spans 12 amino acids. The CDR3, as DNA: TGTGCCAGCAGCCTACGGAATGAAAAACTGTTTTTT. Its protein product is CASSLRNEKLFF.

A remark on this clonotype: A read error may account for a junction end that differs from germline. This chain uses TRBV3-1 with TRBJ2-7; D unresolved. Germline loops: CDR1 LGHDT, CDR2 YNNKEL (reference sequence). CDR3 length equals 14 residues. CDR3 sequence reads: CASSQAAQIYEQCF. The CDR3 nucleotides are TGTGCCAGCAGCCAAGCGGCCCAGATCTACGAGCAGTGCTTC.

V and J are TRBV9 and TRBJ2-6; 7 nucleotides agree with TRBD1. V lost 2 bases to trimming and J lost 1 base; unmatched junction nucleotides: 3. The CDR3 extends over 16 amino acids. Germline values: CDR1 SGDLS, CDR2 YYNGEE. CDR3 nucleotides: TGTGCCAGCAGCGTCCCAGGGGGATCTGGGGCCAACGTCCTGACTTTC. It specifies CASSVPGGSGANVLTF. Complete variable domain (other parts from reference TRBV9 and TRBJ2-6): DSGVTQTPKHLITATGQRVTLRCSPRSGDLSVYWYQQSLDQGLQFLIQYYNGEERAKGNILERFSAQQFPDLHSELNLSSLELGDSALYFCASSVPGGSGANVLTFGAGSRLTVL.

In this sample, this clonotype turned up a few times. V gene TRBV2 combines with J gene TRBJ2-1; 13 positions match TRBD2. V was pared by 4 bases and J by 7 bases, with 4 bases of the junction left unmatched. The germline V gene encodes CDR1 SNHLY and CDR2 FYNNEI. The CDR3 is made up of 15 amino acids. The CDR3, as DNA: TGTGCCAGCAGTGTTCGGACTAGCGGGAGTAATGAGCAGTTCTTC. As protein: CASSVRTSGSNEQFF.

V gene TRBV15 combines with J gene TRBJ1-3; 10 positions agree with TRBD1. This CDR3 contains 16 residues. Germline CDR1 reads LNHNV; CDR2 reads YYDKDF (reference sequence). V lost 0 bases and J lost 5; bases outside the gene matches: 4. CDR3 amino acids: CATSRDLGQGRNTIYF. CDR3 in DNA: TGTGCCACCAGCAGAGATTTGGGACAGGGGAGAAACACCATATATTTT.

This clonotype was seen only a few times. The J gene is TRBJ1-1, the V gene TRBV3-1; no reliable D call. The germline gives CDR1 LGHDT, CDR2 YNNKEL (reference sequence). Trimming cost V 4 bases and J 1 base, with 7 bases left between them. The CDR3 consists of 13 residues. CDR3 sequence reads: CASSPVGNTEAFF. CDR3 nucleotide sequence: TGTGCCAGCAGCCCGGTAGGGAACACTGAAGCTTTCTTT. The full variable domain, completed using reference TRBV3-1 and TRBJ1-1, is DTAVSQTPKYLVTQMGNDKSIKCEQNLGHDTMYWYKQDSKKFLKIMFSYNNKELIINETVPNRFSPKSPDKAHLNLHINSLELGDSAVYFCASSPVGNTEAFFGQGTRLTVV.

J is TRBJ2-3 and V is TRBV12-3 or TRBV12-4; D gene unclear. Trimming took 8 bases from V and 15 from J, leaving 24 bases between them. The CDR3 has 13 amino acids. In nucleotides, the CDR3 is TGTGCCAGCGGAGATCTTAGCACAGATGTGCAATATTTT. This codes for CASGDLSTDVQYF.

This clonotype was seen more than once but under ten times. One junction end does not reproduce the germline sequence, and a read error may be involved. The chain recombines TRBV20-1 with TRBJ2-7; 7 positions agree with TRBD1. CDR1 is DFQATT, CDR2 SNEGSKA, per germline (reference sequence). The CDR3 length is 13 residues. The CDR3 here is CSAEPGGTYGQYF. The CDR3 DNA is TGCAGTGCAGAGCCAGGGGGAACCTACGGGCAGTACTTC.

This clonotype was picked up a small number of times. The V call is TRBV20-1, the J call TRBJ2-6; no clear D gene. This CDR3 comprises 17 residues. The V end lost 3 bases, the J end lost 0 bases, and 15 bases lay between the germline ends. Looked up from germline, CDR1 is DFQATT and CDR2 is SNEGSKA (reference sequence). The CDR3 bases are TGCAGTGCTAGCGTTCTAGTCCTTAGCTCTGGGGCCAACGTCCTGACTTTC. Its translation is CSASVLVLSSGANVLTF.

The chain carries TRBV10-2 and TRBJ2-2, with TRBD2 identical over 13 bases. CDR1 WSHSY and CDR2 SAAADI come from the germline V gene. After removal of 7 bases from V and 7 bases from J, the junction contained 3 bases not matched to a gene. The CDR3 runs to 14 residues. CDR3 amino acids: CASMGLAGHGELFF. In DNA form, the CDR3 reads TGCGCCAGCATGGGACTAGCGGGACACGGGGAGCTGTTTTTT.

J is TRBJ2-7 and V is TRBV5-1, with 8 bases fitting TRBD2. From germline, CDR1 is SGHRS and CDR2 YFSETQ. This CDR3 has 17 amino acids. J was trimmed by 2 bases and V by 0 bases; bases with no gene match: 10. The CDR3 here is CASSLGLASAPPYEQYF. The CDR3 DNA reads as TGCGCCAGCAGCTTGGGACTAGCGTCAGCTCCTCCCTACGAGCAGTACTTC.

This clonotype was detected only a few times. The chain recombines TRBV7-9 with TRBJ2-5; possible D gene TRBD2, 6 bases. Trimming took 3 bases from V and 1 from J, leaving 15 bases between them. Germline lookup yields CDR1 SEHNR and CDR2 FQNEAQ (reference sequence). The CDR3 is 16 amino acids. The CDR3 DNA reads TGTGCCAGCAGCTTTTTCGGGAGTCTTACCCAAGAGACCCAGTACTTC. Translated: CASSFFGSLTQETQYF.

This clonotype turned up a few times. V and J are TRBV4-3 and TRBJ2-7; TRBD2 is a possible D gene (6 bases). The germline V and J ends were trimmed by 5 bases and 3 bases, with 20 bases remaining between them. Germline V lookup: CDR1 LGHNA, CDR2 YSLEER. The CDR3 consists of 16 residues. The CDR3 DNA reads as TGCGCCAGCAGCGATCTAGCGAGATCCCCCCTCTACGAGCAGTACTTC. This sequence encodes CASSDLARSPLYEQYF.

This clonotype was observed many times. V usage is TRBV11-2 and J usage is TRBJ2-5, with 9 bases identical to TRBD1. The J call may be wrong; the DNA end is better matched by TRBJ2-7. Looked up from germline, CDR1 is SGHAT and CDR2 is FQNNGV. This CDR3 region has 14 residues. CDR3 residues: CASSLYTGGSEQYF. In nucleotides, the CDR3 is TGTGCCAGCAGCTTATATACAGGGGGCAGCGAGCAGTACTTC.

The gene calls are TRBV20-1 and TRBJ2-5, with 7 nucleotides matching TRBD2. The germline CDR1 and CDR2 sequences are DFQATT and SNEGSKA (reference sequence). This CDR3 has 15 residues. Trimming cost V 3 bases and J 5 bases; bases outside gene matches: 12. The CDR3: CSARYRGRAKETQYF. CDR3 in DNA: TGCAGTGCTAGGTACCGAGGGAGGGCCAAGGAGACCCAGTACTTC.

The V and J genes are TRBV30 and TRBJ2-1; no clear D. The closer fit of TRBJ2-7 to the DNA end suggests the J call may be wrong. Germline CDR1 is GTSNPN and CDR2 is SVGIG (reference sequence). This CDR3 has 11 residues. The CDR3 region is CAWSFTSEQYF. CDR3 in DNA: TGTGCCTGGAGTTTCACATCCGAGCAGTACTTC.

This clonotype has a count of ten or more. The gene calls are TRBV29-1 and TRBJ2-1, with TRBD2 matching 8 bases. The CDR3 runs to 12 residues. Germline CDR1 SQVTM, CDR2 ANQGSEA. V lost 5 bases and J lost 8; bases outside the gene matches: 5. The CDR3 is CSVSTGGDEQFF. The CDR3 bases are TGCAGCGTTTCAACGGGAGGGGATGAGCAGTTCTTC.

The chain has TRBV2 and TRBJ2-3; D is ambiguous. This CDR3 region has 15 residues. V dropped 3 bases and J dropped 0 bases, with 10 bases sitting between them. Germline CDR1 and CDR2: SNHLY and FYNNEI. DNA of the CDR3: TGTGCCAGCAGTGAGAGAGCGACTAGCACAGATACGCAGTATTTT. It yields the protein CASSERATSTDTQYF.

Only a few counts were recorded for this clonotype. The J gene is TRBJ1-5, the V gene TRBV5-1, with D uncertain. Germline assignment: CDR1 SGHRS and CDR2 YFSETQ. V was clipped by 1 base and J by 6 bases, with 14 bases between them. The length of the CDR3 is 15 residues. The CDR3 here is CASSLTSGLGQPQHF. CDR3 nucleotides: TGCGCCAGCAGCTTGACGTCGGGGTTAGGTCAGCCCCAGCATTTT.

This clonotype occurred many times. V and J are TRBV3-1 and TRBJ1-1; D is perhaps TRBD1 (5 bases). V shed 4 bases and J shed 0 bases, with 9 bases lying between them. The CDR3 is 14 amino acids. From germline, CDR1 is LGHDT and CDR2 YNNKEL (reference sequence). In nucleotides, the CDR3 is TGTGCCAGCAGCCCCGGGGGAATGAACACTGAAGCTTTCTTT. Its protein is CASSPGGMNTEAFF. The variable domain in full, completed from reference TRBV3-1 and TRBJ1-1, reads DTAVSQTPKYLVTQMGNDKSIKCEQNLGHDTMYWYKQDSKKFLKIMFSYNNKELIINETVPNRFSPKSPDKAHLNLHINSLELGDSAVYFCASSPGGMNTEAFFGQGTRLTVV.

The chain is built from TRBV12-3 or TRBV12-4 and TRBJ2-3, with D unresolved. This CDR3 is built from 14 residues. V was shortened by 6 bases and J by 1 base, with 11 bases between the two germline ends. DNA for the CDR3: TGTGCCAGCAGAGTCTCAGAAGGCACAGATACGCAGTATTTT. Translating gives CASRVSEGTDTQYF.

The chain is built from TRBV20-1 and TRBJ2-3; D perhaps matches TRBD1 (5 bases). This CDR3 contains 12 residues. The V and J ends lost 7 bases and 3 bases respectively, with 11 bases between them. Germline V gene data show CDR1 as DFQATT and CDR2 as SNEGSKA (reference sequence). The CDR3 region has the DNA TGCAGTGTAAGGGGTCAAACAGATACGCAGTATTTT. Protein: CSVRGQTDTQYF.

This clonotype was recorded a few times. This chain uses TRBV6-5 with TRBJ2-2; TRBD1 is a possible D gene (6 bases). CDR3 length: 17 residues. CDR1 is MNHEY, CDR2 SVGAGI, per germline. The V end was cut by 0 bases, the J end by 6 bases, with 17 bases between. The CDR3, as DNA: TGTGCCAGCAGTTACTCCTTCGACAGGCCAGGGGCCGGGGAGCTGTTTTTT. Amino acid sequence: CASSYSFDRPGAGELFF.

J is TRBJ2-5 and V is TRBV27; 10 positions agree with TRBD2. The DNA end lines up better with TRBJ2-1; the J call may be wrong. Germline V gives CDR1 MNHEY, CDR2 SMNVEV (reference sequence). The length of the CDR3 is 17 residues. The CDR3 spells CASSLRVAGGLGNEQFF. Here the CDR3 DNA reads TGTGCCAGCAGTTTACGGGTAGCGGGAGGTCTGGGGAATGAGCAGTTCTTC.